A selection of T cell receptor beta chains follows, all from one sample in a study of STAT5B mutations in CD4+ large granular lymphocyte leukemia. Here immunoSEQ multiplex PCR was the method, and the copy in TCRdb shows in-frame clones only, minus some. This sample yields some 41,000 clones, of which roughly four fifths are seen a single time; 3.6% belongs to the top ten. The sample consisted of CD4+ T cells from blood buffy coats. The source is a human donor in good health. Each CDR3 is given with its conserved first and last residue. The D gene is left open where the match is weak.

v_call d_call cdr3_aa
TRBV11-3 NA CASSPASLGGNTIYF
TRBV2 TRBD1 CASMDRGWGYGYTF
TRBV21-1 NA CASSTPRWHNQPQHF
TRBV19 NA CASRSDRLSGNTIYF
TRBV7-2 TRBD2 CASSTRLAPYEQYF
TRBV2 NA CASSDRTVYGYTF
TRBV28 NA CASTSYSYNEQFF
TRBV7-2 TRBD1 CASSLRTGGGTEAFF
TRBV9 TRBD2 CASSLGTSGYTGELFF
TRBV29-1 NA CSGGSGNTIYF
TRBV5-5 NA CASRRNSGNEKLFF
TRBV6-6 NA CASSYGGGNSGNTIYF
TRBV18 NA CASSPGQGEEQYF
TRBV11-2 TRBD2 CASRGGLAGAQETQYF
TRBV6-1 NA CASSGGRGTLPWGTGELFF
TRBV6-6 NA CASTRDTHEKLFF
TRBV19 TRBD1 CASNSAGTGGNQPQHF
TRBV11-3 NA CASSGTPPMWDTQYF
TRBV4-2 TRBD2 CASSQEIQLAGGSRDTQYF
TRBV10-3 TRBD1 CATKNLDRVADTQYF
TRBV19 TRBD1 CASSIKGTGWAEQYF
TRBV27 NA CASSKSVGTNEKLFF
TRBV18 NA CASSPPNAETYEQYF
TRBV29-1 NA CSVERQNGGTEQYF
TRBV5-5 TRBD1 CASSPGQSELFF
TRBV7-9 NA CASSSLSYEQYF
TRBV29-1 TRBD2 CSVEGLAGEEDTQYF
TRBV7-9 NA CASSLAGVRTDTQYF
TRBV19 TRBD1 CASSPGGIDQPQHF
TRBV5-1 TRBD1 CASSIETGGAGELFF
TRBV10-3 TRBD1 CAISETRTGLYEQYF
TRBV19 NA CASSMGTLPQHF
TRBV6-5 NA CASSYSKGALSSPLHF
TRBV6-1 NA CASSPRGNYEQYF
TRBV2 NA CASSGPTNTGELFF
TRBV9 TRBD1 CASSPPGGAHYGYTF
TRBV28 TRBD2 CASSFAASGGAVGELFF
TRBV6-6 TRBD1 CASSPGTDIYGYTF
TRBV18 NA CASSPRVGDNSPLHF
TRBV11-3 NA CASSLEANYEQYF
TRBV5-1 NA CASSLEPGAGEGETQYF
TRBV6-1 NA CASSEGLSGANVLTF
TRBV5-1 NA CASSLVSRTDTQYF
TRBV30 NA CAWSALTLSMQHSGANVLTF
TRBV29-1 NA CSVARTDRSYEQYF